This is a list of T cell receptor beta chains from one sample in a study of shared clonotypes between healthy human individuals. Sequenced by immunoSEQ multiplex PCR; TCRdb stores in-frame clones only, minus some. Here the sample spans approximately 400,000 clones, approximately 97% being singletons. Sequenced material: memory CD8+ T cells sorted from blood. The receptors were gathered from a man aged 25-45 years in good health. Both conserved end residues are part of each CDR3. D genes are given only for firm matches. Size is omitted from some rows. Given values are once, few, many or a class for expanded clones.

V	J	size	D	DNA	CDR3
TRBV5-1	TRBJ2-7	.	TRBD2	TGCGCCAGCAGCTCTCCTACTAGCGGGAGGGCCCTCTACGAGCAGTACTTC	CASSSPTSGRALYEQYF
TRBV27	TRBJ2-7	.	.	TGTGCCAGCAGTTTATCTCCGCAGGCCGCCTACGAGCAGTACTTC	CASSLSPQAAYEQYF
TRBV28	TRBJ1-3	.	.	TGTGCCAGCAGTTGGACGGCAGGAAACACCATATATTTT	CASSWTAGNTIYF
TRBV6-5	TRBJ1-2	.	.	TGTGCCAGCAGTTACAGGGGTAGGGAAAACTATGGCTACACCTTC	CASSYRGRENYGYTF
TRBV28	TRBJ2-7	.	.	TGTGCCAGCAGTTTATCAACTATTGCGGAGTACGAGCAGTACTTC	CASSLSTIAEYEQYF
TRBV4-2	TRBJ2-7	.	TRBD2	TGTGCCAGCAGCCAAGACCTAGCGGGAACCGACTACGAGCAGTACTTC	CASSQDLAGTDYEQYF
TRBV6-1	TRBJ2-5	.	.	TGTGCCAGCAGGAGGGGGCGCGGGGTTCAAGTGACCCAGTACTTC	CASRRGRGVQVTQYF
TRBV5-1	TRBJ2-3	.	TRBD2	TGCGCCAGCAGCTTAAGAGCGGGATACACAGATACGCAGTATTTT	CASSLRAGYTDTQYF
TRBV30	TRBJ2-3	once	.	TGTGCCTGGACGGACCTGCTTGGGTCTTGGACAGATACGCAGTATTTT	CAWTDLLGSWTDTQYF
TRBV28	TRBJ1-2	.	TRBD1	TGTGCCAGCAGTTCGGGACAGAAATTTTATGGCTACACCTTC	CASSSGQKFYGYTF
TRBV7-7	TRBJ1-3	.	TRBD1	TGTGCTAGCAGCTCGGACAGGGAGACCTCTGGAAACACCATATATTTT	CASSSDRETSGNTIYF
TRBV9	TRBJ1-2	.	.	TGTGCCAGCAGCGAGTGGGGGACAAACATGTATGGCTACACCTTC	CASSEWGTNMYGYTF
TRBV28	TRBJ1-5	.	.	TGTGCCAGCAGTCAAATAGGGGGAACAAATCAGCCCCAGCATTTT	CASSQIGGTNQPQHF
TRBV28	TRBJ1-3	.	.	TGTGCCAGCAGTTCTCCCGTAGAGTTGGTAACAAACACCATATATTTT	CASSSPVELVTNTIYF
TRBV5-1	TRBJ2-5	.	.	TGCGCCAGCAGCTTGGACGGGGATCAAGAGACCCAGTACTTC	CASSLDGDQETQYF
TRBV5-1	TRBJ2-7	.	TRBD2	TGCGCCAGCAGCCCCGTTGGTGGCGGGGGCTACGAGCAGTACTTC	CASSPVGGGGYEQYF
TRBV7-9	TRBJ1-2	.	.	TGTGCCAGCATCCAGGGACCTACTAACTATGGCTACACCTTC	CASIQGPTNYGYTF
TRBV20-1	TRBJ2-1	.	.	TGCAGTGCTAGAGCCGGTAATGAGCAGTTCTTC	CSARAGNEQFF
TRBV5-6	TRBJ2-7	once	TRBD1	TGTGCCAGCAGCGATGGACCCGGGACAGGGAATTCCTACGAGCAGTACTTC	CASSDGPGTGNSYEQYF
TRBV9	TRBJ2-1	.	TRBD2	TGTGCCAGCAGCGTAGCTAGGACTAGCGGAGCGAGCTCCTACAATGAGCAGTTCTTC	CASSVARTSGASSYNEQFF
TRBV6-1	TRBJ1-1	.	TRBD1	TGTGCCAGCACTCGGACAGGGAGGAACACTGAAGCTTTCTTT	CASTRTGRNTEAFF
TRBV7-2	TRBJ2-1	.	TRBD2	TGTGCCAGCAGCTTAGACCGGGAGGGTGAGCAGTTCTTC	CASSLDREGEQFF
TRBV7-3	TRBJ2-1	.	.	TGTGCCAGCAGCCCCCAAGGGGGTGAGCAGTTCTTC	CASSPQGGEQFF
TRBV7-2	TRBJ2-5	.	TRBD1	TGTGCCAGCAGCCTCGGGACAGGGGGTGGCCAAGAGACCCAGTACTTC	CASSLGTGGGQETQYF
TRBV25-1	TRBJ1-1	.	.	TGTGCCAGCAGTGCTTATTCGTTCGGGACTGAAGCTTTCTTT	CASSAYSFGTEAFF
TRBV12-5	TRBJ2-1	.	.	TGTGCTAGTGGTTTGCAATACAATGAGCAATTCTTC	CASGLQYNEQFF
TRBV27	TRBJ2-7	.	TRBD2	TGTGCCAACCCCATGAGACTAGCGGGAGAACTGGACGAGCAGTACTTC	CANPMRLAGELDEQYF
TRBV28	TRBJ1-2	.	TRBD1	TGTGCCAGCAGCCGACAGGGGGCGATTAACTATGGCTACACCTTC	CASSRQGAINYGYTF
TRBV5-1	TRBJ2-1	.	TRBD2	TGCGCCAGCAGCTTGTGGGGGACTAGCGGGTCGAGTCGGTACAATGAGCAGTTCTTC	CASSLWGTSGSSRYNEQFF
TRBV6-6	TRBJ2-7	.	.	TGTGCCAGCAGTTACCCGGGGAGAGGCTACGAGCAGTACTTC	CASSYPGRGYEQYF
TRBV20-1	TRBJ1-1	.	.	TGCAGTGGCCCTTACACTGAAGCTTTCTTT	CSGPYTEAFF
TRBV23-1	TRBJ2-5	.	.	TGCGCCAGCAGTCTGTATAGGGTGGCCCAAGAGACCCAGTACTTC	CASSLYRVAQETQYF
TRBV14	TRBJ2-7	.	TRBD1	TGTGCCAGCAGCCAAGGTACAGGGGTAAAGGCTGGGCAGTACTTC	CASSQGTGVKAGQYF